The 17 T cell receptor beta chains listed next were all sequenced from one sample in a study of graft-versus-host responses after intestinal transplantation. Sequencing was performed with immunoSEQ multiplex PCR; in TCRdb, only in-frame clones are kept and a portion is missing. The profile shows just over 14,000 clones, around 94% of them singletons. The starting material was PBMCs, obtained 9 days after transplant. These TCRs come from a human patient who received an intestinal transplant, so some T cells may come from the graft donor.

The genes are TRBV7-9 and TRBJ2-7; TRBD1 might be the D (6 bases). V lost 4 bases and J 2 bases, leaving 12 bases between the germline ends. Germline V lookup: CDR1 SEHNR, CDR2 FQNEAQ (reference sequence). This CDR3 region has 14 residues. The CDR3: CASSSTGRTYEQYF. As DNA, the CDR3 is TGTGCCAGCAGCTCTACAGGGCGTACCTACGAGCAGTACTTC.

This sequence joins TRBV21-1 and TRBJ2-1; no check of the table's D call, TRBD2, against the DNA was made. TRBV21-1 is a documented pseudogene. The CDR3 extends over 16 amino acids. CDR3: CASSTLTSGNHNEQFF. CDR3 sequence (DNA): TGTGCCAGCAGCACCCTGACTAGCGGAAACCACAATGAGCAGTTCTTC.

This clone was recorded once. V is TRBV19 and J is TRBJ1-2; possible D gene TRBD1, 5 bases. Germline values: CDR1 LNHDA, CDR2 SQIVND (reference sequence). The CDR3 loop spans 17 amino acids. Between the trimmed V and J ends, which lost 4 bases and 4 bases, there was a span of 22 bases. The CDR3 loop is CASSRGSVLGPLYGYTF. CDR3 sequence (DNA): TGTGCCAGTAGTAGGGGATCCGTTCTGGGGCCTCTCTATGGCTACACCTTC.

The chain has TRBV19 and TRBJ2-2, with D possibly matching TRBD2 (5 bases). This CDR3 is built from 14 residues. Per the germline V gene, CDR1 is LNHDA and CDR2 is SQIVND (reference sequence). Trimming pared 6 bases from V and 2 bases from J, leaving 10 bases between. The CDR3 DNA reads as TGTGCCAGTAGGAGCGGTATCAACACCGGGGAGCTGTTTTTT. Translation: CASRSGINTGELFF.

V is TRBV29-1 and J is TRBJ2-1, with 11 bases identical to TRBD2. Per germline, CDR1 SQVTM and CDR2 ANQGSEA. The CDR3 sequence is 16 residues long. V lost 7 bases and J lost 4; bases outside the gene matches: 12. The CDR3 loop reads CSAKTAGTSGYNEQFF. DNA for the CDR3: TGCAGCGCGAAAACCGCCGGGACTAGCGGATACAATGAGCAGTTCTTC.

This clone was found once. The V gene is TRBV10-2, the J gene TRBJ2-3, with D perhaps matching TRBD1 or TRBD2 (5 bases each). V shed 3 bases and J shed 6 bases, with 16 bases lying between them. Germline CDR1 WSHSY, CDR2 SAAADI. This CDR3 comprises 15 residues. CDR3 coding DNA: TGCGCCAGCAGTGAAGGGGTACTAGTAGGTGATACGCAGTATTTT. Translated: CASSEGVLVGDTQYF.

The chain links TRBV27 to TRBJ2-1; D is ambiguous. Between the trimmed V and J ends, which lost 5 bases and 7 bases, there was a span of 9 bases. Germline CDR1 and CDR2: MNHEY and SMNVEV (reference sequence). The CDR3 consists of 12 residues. This CDR3 is CASSLVGNEQFF. The CDR3 DNA reads as TGTGCCAGCAGTCTAGTGGGGAATGAGCAGTTCTTC.

This clone was seen only once. The junction departs from the called germline gene at one end, perhaps through a read error. The chain carries TRBV19 and TRBJ2-2; D is ambiguous. This CDR3 region has 15 residues. CDR1 is LNHDA and CDR2 is SQIVND in the germline V gene (reference sequence). The CDR3: CASRIAQGYTGELFF. The DNA of the CDR3 is TGTGCCAGTAGAATAGCCCAAGGGTACACCGGGGAGCTGTTTTTT.

The J gene is TRBJ2-7, the V gene TRBV6-6; D call uncertain. V was clipped by 0 bases and J by 3 bases, with 3 bases between them. CDR1 and CDR2 from the germline V gene are MNHNY and SVGAGI (reference sequence). The CDR3 loop spans 12 amino acids. This chain's CDR3 is CASSYSNYEQYF. In DNA form, the CDR3 reads TGTGCCAGCAGTTACTCGAACTACGAGCAGTACTTC.

The chain carries TRBV4-1 and TRBJ2-7, with D uncertain. This CDR3 is built from 14 residues. Trimming took off 1 base at V and 6 bases at J, with 13 bases between the two ends. Germline lookup yields CDR1 MGHRA and CDR2 YSYEKL. CDR3 in DNA: TGCGCCAGCAGCCAAGCCTCCTTGCTAGTCGAGCAGTACTTC. Amino acid sequence: CASSQASLLVEQYF.

The chain has TRBV25-1 and TRBJ2-7; no clear D. Trimming removed 4 bases at V and 3 bases at J, with 4 bases between. Per the germline V gene, CDR1 is MGHDK and CDR2 is SYGVNS. The CDR3 covers 11 residues. DNA of the CDR3: TGTGCCAGCAGTGTTTTCTACGAGCAGTACTTC. Amino acids: CASSVFYEQYF.

The chain has TRBV9 and TRBJ2-7; D remains unclear. The CDR3 covers 14 residues. Germline V lookup: CDR1 SGDLS, CDR2 YYNGEE. Deletions cut 0 bases from V and 4 bases from J, with 11 bases between. The CDR3, as DNA: TGTGCCAGCAGCGTAGCCTTGCAGACGTACGAGCAGTACTTC. It is translated as CASSVALQTYEQYF.

This chain joins TRBV7-2 and TRBJ2-3; the match to TRBD2 covers 13 bases. This CDR3 has 16 residues. Germline V gene sequence: CDR1 SGHTA, CDR2 FQGNSA. Germline trimming cut 3 bases from V and 3 bases from J; bases unmatched to any gene: 3. CDR3 loop: CASSLTSGRRTDTQYF. The CDR3 nucleotides are TGTGCCAGCAGCTTGACTAGCGGGAGGAGGACAGATACGCAGTATTTT. The full variable domain, its missing parts supplied by reference TRBV7-2 and TRBJ2-3, is GAGVSQSPSNKVTEKGKDVELRCDPISGHTALYWYRQSLGQGLEFLIYFQGNSAPDKSGLPSDRFSAERTGGSVSTLTIQRTQQEDSAVYLCASSLTSGRRTDTQYFGPGTRLTVL.

The V and J genes are TRBV19 and TRBJ2-3; 13 bases align to TRBD2. The CDR3 consists of 16 residues. Germline CDR1 is LNHDA and CDR2 is SQIVND (reference sequence). V shed 6 bases, J shed 3 bases, and the junction held 6 bases outside the gene matches. The CDR3 sequence is CASSLPLAGGTDTQYF. The CDR3 DNA sequence: TGTGCCAGTAGCCTACCACTAGCGGGAGGGACAGATACGCAGTATTTT.

The chain uses TRBV4-1 and TRBJ2-1, with 7 bases aligning to TRBD2. Germline-derived CDR1 and CDR2 are MGHRA and YSYEKL. V lost 0 bases and J lost 9; bases outside the gene matches: 8. The length of the CDR3 is 15 residues. In nucleotides, the CDR3 is TGCGCCAGCAGCCAAGAGGGACTACGCCTTGGTGAGCAGTTCTTC. Protein: CASSQEGLRLGEQFF.

This sequence joins TRBV28 and TRBJ2-6; no clear D. Germline CDR1 is MDHEN and CDR2 is SYDVKM. The ends were cut back, 2 bases at V and 0 bases at J, with 11 bases in the middle. This CDR3 is 17 amino acids long. The CDR3 reads CASSLTEPSSGANVLTF. Written as DNA, the CDR3 is TGTGCCAGCAGTTTAACAGAACCTAGCTCTGGGGCCAACGTCCTGACTTTC. The full variable domain, its missing parts supplied by reference TRBV28 and TRBJ2-6, is DVKVTQSSRYLVKRTGEKVFLECVQDMDHENMFWYRQDPGLGLRLIYFSYDVKMKEKGDIPEGYSVSREKKERFSLILESASTNQTSMYLCASSLTEPSSGANVLTFGAGSRLTVL.

This chain's CDR3 is CSATGSYEQYF. CDR3 sequence (DNA): TGCAGCGCCACAGGGAGTTACGAGCAGTACTTC. This rearrangement joins TRBV29-1 to TRBJ2-7, with D possibly matching TRBD1 (6 bases). The CDR3 loop spans 11 amino acids. The V gene lost 7 bases and the J gene lost 4 bases, with 11 bases spanning the gap. CDR1 and CDR2 from the germline V gene are SQVTM and ANQGSEA.